This TCR beta chain appears in the sequencing data of a study of blood T cell repertoires in COVID-19. Whole-study context: The study drew acute and convalescent COVID-19 samples from the United States, Italy and Spain.

V shed 4 bases and J shed 0 bases, with 4 bases lying between them. Germline CDR1 reads SGHNT; CDR2 reads YYREEE (reference sequence). There are 13 residues in the CDR3. Some clones are missing from TCRdb's copy, which holds only in-frame ones; the method was immunoSEQ multiplex PCR. The sample carries about 59,000 clones, 75% to 95% recorded once. The clonotype originates from a man at least 80 years old with acute or convalescent COVID-19. V usage is TRBV5-4 and J usage is TRBJ2-2; D is uncertain. Source material: peripheral blood. The CDR3 DNA reads as TGTGCCAGCAGCCCATCGAACACCGGGGAGCTGTTTTTT. Protein: CASSPSNTGELFF. Full variable domain (outside the CDR3, taken from reference TRBV5-4 and TRBJ2-2): ETGVTQSPTHLIKTRGQQVTLRCSSQSGHNTVSWYQQALGQGPQFIFQYYREEENGRGNFPPRFSGLQFPNYSSELNVNALELDDSALYLCASSPSNTGELFFGEGSRLTVL.